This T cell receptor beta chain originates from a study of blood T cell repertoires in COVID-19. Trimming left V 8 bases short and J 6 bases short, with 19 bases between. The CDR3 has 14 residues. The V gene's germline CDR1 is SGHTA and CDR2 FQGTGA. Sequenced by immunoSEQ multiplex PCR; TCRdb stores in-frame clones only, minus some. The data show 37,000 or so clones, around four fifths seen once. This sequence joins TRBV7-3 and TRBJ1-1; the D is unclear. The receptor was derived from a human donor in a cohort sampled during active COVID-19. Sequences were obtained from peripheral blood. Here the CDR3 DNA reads TGTGCCAGCCTACCAACGACCCGGAGGGCTGAAGCTTTCTTT. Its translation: CASLPTTRRAEAFF.